This entry describes one T cell receptor (beta chain). This CDR3 is built from 15 residues. Germline CDR1 and CDR2: LGHNA and YSLEER. V trimming: 4 bases; J trimming: 4 bases; junction bases outside the gene matches: 6. The data were taken from a study of T cell changes during pregnancy in multiple sclerosis. TCRdb's table, derived via immunoSEQ multiplex PCR, lists solely in-frame clones and lacks some. In the table there are tens of thousands of clones, roughly 93% of which are singletons. The chain has TRBV4-3 and TRBJ2-1; 8 nucleotides line up with TRBD2. This sequence was found in a female donor with multiple sclerosis, enrolled in a pregnancy study. This material consisted of peripheral blood, taken after pregnancy. As DNA, the CDR3 is TGCGCCAGCAGCCTAAGCGGGAGAGCTTACAATGAGCAGTTCTTC. Protein sequence: CASSLSGRAYNEQFF.